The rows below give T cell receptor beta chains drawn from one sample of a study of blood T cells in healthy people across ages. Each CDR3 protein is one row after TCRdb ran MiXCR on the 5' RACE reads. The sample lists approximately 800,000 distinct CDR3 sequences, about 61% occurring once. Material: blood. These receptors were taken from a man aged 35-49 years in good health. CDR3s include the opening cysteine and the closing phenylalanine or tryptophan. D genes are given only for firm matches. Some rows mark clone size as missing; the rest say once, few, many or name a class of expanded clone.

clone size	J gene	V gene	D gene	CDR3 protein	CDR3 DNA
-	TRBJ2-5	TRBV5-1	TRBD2	CASSLEVSGSGETQYF	TGCGCCAGCAGCTTGGAGGTGAGCGGGAGTGGAGAGACCCAGTACTTC
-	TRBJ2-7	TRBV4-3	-	CASSQDLRAEQYF	TGCGCCAGCAGCCAAGATCTTAGGGCCGAGCAGTACTTC
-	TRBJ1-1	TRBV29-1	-	CSVGFRATDPNTEAFF	TGCAGCGTTGGTTTTCGGGCGACAGACCCGAACACTGAAGCTTTCTTT
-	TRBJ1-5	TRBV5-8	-	CASTEAGDYNQPQHF	TGTGCCAGCACGGAAGCAGGGGACTACAATCAGCCCCAGCATTTT
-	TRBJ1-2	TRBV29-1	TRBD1	CSVEGGQGGVLYGYTF	TGCAGCGTTGAAGGAGGACAGGGCGGGGTCCTCTATGGCTACACCTTC
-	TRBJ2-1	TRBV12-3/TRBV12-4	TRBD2	CASSVGSGGNEQFF	TGTGCCAGCAGTGTTGGTAGCGGGGGCAATGAGCAGTTCTTC
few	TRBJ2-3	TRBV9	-	CASSVLSGTDTQYF	TGTGCCAGCAGCGTCCTCAGCGGCACAGATACGCAGTATTTT
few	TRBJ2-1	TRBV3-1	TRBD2	CASRRGAGARYNEQFF	TGTGCCAGCAGGCGGGGGGCGGGAGCGCGCTACAATGAGCAGTTCTTC
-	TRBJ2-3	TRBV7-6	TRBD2	CASSGAVAGGINTDTQYF	TGTGCCAGCAGCGGTGCCGTAGCGGGAGGGATTAACACAGATACGCAGTATTTT
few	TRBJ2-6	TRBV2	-	CASSGVVSGANVLTF	TGTGCCAGCAGCGGAGTAGTATCTGGGGCCAACGTCCTGACTTTC
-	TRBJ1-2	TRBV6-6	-	CASSYSFGTNYGYTF	TGTGCCAGCAGTTACTCGTTCGGGACTAACTATGGCTACACCTTC
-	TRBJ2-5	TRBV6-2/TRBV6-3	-	CASSYQGNGRETQYF	TGTGCCAGCAGTTATCAAGGCAATGGGAGAGAGACCCAGTACTTC
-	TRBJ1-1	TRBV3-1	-	CASSQGGWYTEAFF	TGTGCCAGCAGCCAAGGAGGTTGGTACACTGAAGCTTTCTTT
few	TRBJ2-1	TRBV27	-	CASGGGTGIYNEQFF	TGTGCCAGCGGGGGGGGGACAGGAATATACAATGAGCAGTTCTTC
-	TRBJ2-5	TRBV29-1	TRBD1	CSYLEGQGPETQYF	TGCAGTTACCTGGAGGGACAGGGTCCAGAGACCCAGTACTTC
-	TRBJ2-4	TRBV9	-	CASSLLDRSNIQYF	TGTGCCAGCAGCCTTCTAGACAGGTCAAACATTCAGTACTTC
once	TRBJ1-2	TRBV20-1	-	CSARVPENYGYTF	TGCAGTGCTAGAGTCCCGGAGAACTATGGCTACACCTTC
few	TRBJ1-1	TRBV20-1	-	CSARSAGAHTEAFF	TGCAGTGCTAGATCGGCAGGGGCGCACACTGAAGCTTTCTTT
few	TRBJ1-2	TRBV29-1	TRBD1	CSVDGTGGDYGYTF	TGCAGCGTCGACGGGACAGGGGGAGACTATGGCTACACCTTC
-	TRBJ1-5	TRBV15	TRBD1	CATSRHGTGPDGQPQHF	TGTGCCACCAGCAGGCATGGGACAGGGCCGGACGGACAGCCCCAGCATTTT
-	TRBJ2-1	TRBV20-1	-	CSALRTVIDNEQFF	TGCAGTGCCCTACGGACAGTTATTGACAATGAGCAGTTCTTC
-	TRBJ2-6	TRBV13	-	CASSLGWGANVLTF	TGTGCCAGCAGCTTAGGTTGGGGGGCCAACGTCCTGACTTTC
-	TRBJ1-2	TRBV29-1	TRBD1	CSVLDRENYGYTF	TGCAGCGTTTTGGACAGGGAAAACTATGGCTACACCTTC
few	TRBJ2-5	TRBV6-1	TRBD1	CASRDRGPETQYF	TGTGCCAGCCGGGACAGGGGCCCGGAGACCCAGTACTTC
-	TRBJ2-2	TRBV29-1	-	CSVSRVDTGELFF	TGCAGCGTTTCAAGGGTGGACACCGGGGAACTGTTTTTT
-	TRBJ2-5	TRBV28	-	CASRLGAVGAQYF	TGTGCCAGCAGATTGGGGGCCGTCGGGGCCCAGTACTTC
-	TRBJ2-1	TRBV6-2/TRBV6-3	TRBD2	CASSTGLDPYNEQFF	TGTGCCAGCAGTACGGGACTAGATCCCTACAATGAGCAGTTCTTC
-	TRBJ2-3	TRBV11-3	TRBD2	CASSLLAGGRGDTQYF	TGTGCCAGCAGCCTCCTAGCGGGAGGGCGCGGAGATACGCAGTATTTT
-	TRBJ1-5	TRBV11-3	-	CANHSAGPRWPQHF	TGTGCCAACCACTCGGCAGGCCCTCGATGGCCCCAGCATTTT
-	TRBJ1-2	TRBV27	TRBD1	CASSLGPRDRDGDYGYTF	TGTGCCAGCAGTTTAGGCCCCCGGGACAGGGACGGGGACTATGGCTACACCTTC
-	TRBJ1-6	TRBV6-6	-	CASRVESSYNSPLHF	TGTGCCAGCAGGGTGGAGAGCTCCTATAATTCACCCCTCCACTTT
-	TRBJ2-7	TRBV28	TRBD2	CASRRTSGRVREQYF	TGTGCCAGCAGACGGACTAGCGGGCGTGTCCGCGAGCAGTACTTC
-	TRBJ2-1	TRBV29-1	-	CSGGRAGARKEQFF	TGCAGCGGTGGACGGGCGGGGGCCAGGAAAGAGCAGTTCTTC
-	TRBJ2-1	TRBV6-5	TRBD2	CASSYYTGTSGRVAEQFF	TGTGCCAGCAGTTACTACACCGGGACTAGCGGGAGAGTGGCTGAGCAGTTCTTC
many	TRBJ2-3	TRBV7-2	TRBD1	CASSPGQGDTDTQYF	TGTGCCAGCAGCCCAGGCCAGGGGGACACAGATACGCAGTATTTT
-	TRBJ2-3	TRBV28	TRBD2	CASSSPSLRLAVRTDTQYF	TGTGCCAGCAGTTCCCCCTCCCTTCGACTAGCGGTTAGGACAGATACGCAGTATTTT
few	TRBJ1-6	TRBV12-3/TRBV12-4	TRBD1	CASSLGTGNNSPLHF	TGTGCCAGCAGTTTAGGGACAGGGAATAATTCACCCCTCCACTTT
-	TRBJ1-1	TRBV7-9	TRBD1	CASSLQGAYTEAFF	TGTGCCAGCAGCCTACAGGGGGCTTATACTGAAGCTTTCTTT
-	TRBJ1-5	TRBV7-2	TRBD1	CASSLRDSLNQPQHF	TGTGCCAGCAGCCTCCGGGACAGCCTCAATCAGCCCCAGCATTTT
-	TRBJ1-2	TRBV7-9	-	CASSLGMAGDGYTF	TGTGCCAGCAGCTTAGGGATGGCAGGGGATGGCTACACCTTC
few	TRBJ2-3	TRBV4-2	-	CASSQEWGAITDTQYF	TGTGCCAGCAGCCAAGAATGGGGGGCAATTACAGATACGCAGTATTTT
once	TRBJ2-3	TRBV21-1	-	CASSGLRSTDTQYF	TGTGCCAGCAGCGGTCTACGAAGCACAGATACGCAGTATTTT